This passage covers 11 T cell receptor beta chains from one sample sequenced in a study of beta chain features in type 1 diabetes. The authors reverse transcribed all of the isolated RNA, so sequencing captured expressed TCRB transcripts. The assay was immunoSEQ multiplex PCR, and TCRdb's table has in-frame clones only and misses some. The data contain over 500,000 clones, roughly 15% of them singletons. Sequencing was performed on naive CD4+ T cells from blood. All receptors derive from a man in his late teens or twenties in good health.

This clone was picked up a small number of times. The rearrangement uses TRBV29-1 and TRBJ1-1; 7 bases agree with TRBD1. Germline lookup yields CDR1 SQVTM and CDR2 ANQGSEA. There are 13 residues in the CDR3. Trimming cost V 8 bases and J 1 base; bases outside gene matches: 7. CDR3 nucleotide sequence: TGCAGCCACCAGGGGGGCGGGAACACTGAAGCTTTCTTT. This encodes CSHQGGGNTEAFF.

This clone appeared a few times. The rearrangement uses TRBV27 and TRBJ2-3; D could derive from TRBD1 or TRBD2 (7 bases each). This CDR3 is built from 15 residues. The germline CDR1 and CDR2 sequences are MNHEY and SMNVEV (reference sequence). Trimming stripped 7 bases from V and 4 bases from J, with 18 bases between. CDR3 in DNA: TGTGCCAGCACCCCCAGGGGGGGGGCCTCAGATACGCAGTATTTT. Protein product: CASTPRGGASDTQYF.

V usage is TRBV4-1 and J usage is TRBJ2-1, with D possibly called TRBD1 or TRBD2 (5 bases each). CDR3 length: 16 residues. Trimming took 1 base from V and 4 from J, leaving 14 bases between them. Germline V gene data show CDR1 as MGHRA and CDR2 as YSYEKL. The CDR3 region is CASSQVKGPKYNEQFF. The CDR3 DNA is TGCGCCAGCAGCCAAGTGAAGGGACCCAAATACAATGAGCAGTTCTTC.

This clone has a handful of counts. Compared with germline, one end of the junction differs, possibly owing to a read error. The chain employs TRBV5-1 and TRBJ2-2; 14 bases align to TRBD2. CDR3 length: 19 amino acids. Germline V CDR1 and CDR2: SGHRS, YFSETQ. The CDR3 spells CASRLGTSGGQPHTGELFF. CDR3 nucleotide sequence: TGCGCCAGCAGATTGGGGACTAGCGGGGGCCAACCCCACACCGGGGAGCTGTTTTTT.

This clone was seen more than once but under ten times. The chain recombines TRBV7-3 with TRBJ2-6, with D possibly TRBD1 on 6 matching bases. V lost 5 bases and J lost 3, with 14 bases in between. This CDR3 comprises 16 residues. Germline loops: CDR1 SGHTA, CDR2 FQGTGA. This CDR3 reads CASSHQGLGGANVLTF. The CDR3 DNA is TGTGCCAGCAGCCACCAGGGGCTTGGTGGGGCCAACGTCCTGACTTTC.

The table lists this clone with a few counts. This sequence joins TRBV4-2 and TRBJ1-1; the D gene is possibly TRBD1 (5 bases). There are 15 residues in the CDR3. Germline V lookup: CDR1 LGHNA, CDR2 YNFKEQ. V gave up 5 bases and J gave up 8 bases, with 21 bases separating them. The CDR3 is CASSEAGRALREAFF. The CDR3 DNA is TGTGCCAGCAGCGAAGCGGGACGGGCCCTTCGGGAAGCTTTCTTT.

The CDR3 sequence is CASSSTGTGANEQYF. CDR3 bases: TGCGCCAGCAGCTCCACCGGGACAGGTGCGAACGAGCAGTACTTC. This chain links TRBV5-1 with TRBJ2-7, with 8 bases matching TRBD1. Trimming cost V 3 bases and J 5 bases; bases outside gene matches: 10. The CDR3 is 15 amino acids. Germline V CDR1 and CDR2: SGHRS, YFSETQ.

CDR3 nucleotides: TGTGCCAGCAGTTTATCGTACAAGAATAATTCACCCCTCCACTTT. Translated, it gives CASSLSYKNNSPLHF. V and J are TRBV28 and TRBJ1-6; D is ambiguous. V was shortened by 1 base and J by 5 bases, with 9 bases between the two germline ends. The CDR3 covers 15 residues. CDR1 and CDR2 from the germline V gene are MDHEN and SYDVKM.

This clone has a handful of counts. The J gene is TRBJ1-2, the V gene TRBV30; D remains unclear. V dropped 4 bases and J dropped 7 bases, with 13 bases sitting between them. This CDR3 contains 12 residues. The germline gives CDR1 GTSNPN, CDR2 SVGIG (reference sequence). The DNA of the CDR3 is TGTGCCTGGACCGGACTTCTCTCTGGCTACACCTTC. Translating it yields CAWTGLLSGYTF.

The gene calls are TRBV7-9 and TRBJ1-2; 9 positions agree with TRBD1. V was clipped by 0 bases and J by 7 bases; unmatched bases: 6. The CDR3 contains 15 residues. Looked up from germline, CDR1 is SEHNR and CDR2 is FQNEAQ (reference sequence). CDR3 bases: TGTGCCAGCAGCTTAGCTTCGACAGGGGGACTTGGCTACACCTTC. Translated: CASSLASTGGLGYTF. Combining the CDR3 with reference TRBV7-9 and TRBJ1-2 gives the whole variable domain DTGVSQNPRHKITKRGQNVTFRCDPISEHNRLYWYRQTLGQGPEFLTYFQNEAQLEKSRLLSDRFSAERPKGSFSTLEIQRTEQGDSAMYLCASSLASTGGLGYTFGSGTRLTVV.

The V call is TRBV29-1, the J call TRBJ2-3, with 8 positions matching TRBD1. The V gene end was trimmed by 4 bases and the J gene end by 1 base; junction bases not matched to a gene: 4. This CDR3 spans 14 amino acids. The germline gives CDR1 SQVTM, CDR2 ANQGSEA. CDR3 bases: TGCAGCGTTGGCCAGACAGGGGGCACAGATACGCAGTATTTT. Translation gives CSVGQTGGTDTQYF.